The 16 T cell receptor beta chains given below trace back to one sample, sequenced in a study of shared clonotypes between healthy human individuals. This table comes from immunoSEQ multiplex PCR, and its TCRdb copy is limited to in-frame clones, with some not included. In the table there are around 700,000 clones, about two thirds of which are singletons. Specimen: memory CD4+ T cells sorted from blood. Documented subset: CD45RA-negative fraction. The origin of the receptors is a woman in her twenties or thirties in good health.

A few counts support this clone. The chain is built from TRBV19 and TRBJ2-7, with 7 nucleotides matching TRBD2. Germline CDR1 and CDR2: LNHDA and SQIVND (reference sequence). CDR3 length equals 15 residues. V was pared by 1 base and J by 5 bases, with 8 bases of the junction left unmatched. The CDR3 bases are TGTGCCAGTAGTATAGCCGCGGGAGCCCACCACGAGCAGTACTTC. It encodes CASSIAAGAHHEQYF. The variable domain in full, completed from reference TRBV19 and TRBJ2-7, reads DGGITQSPKYLFRKEGQNVTLSCEQNLNHDAMYWYRQDPGQGLRLIYYSQIVNDFQKGDIAEGYSVSREKKESFPLTVTSAQKNPTAFYLCASSIAAGAHHEQYFGPGTRLTVT.

The chain employs TRBV29-1 and TRBJ2-7; D perhaps matches TRBD2 (6 bases). Trimming cost V 4 bases and J 4 bases, with 20 bases left between them. CDR1 is SQVTM and CDR2 is ANQGSEA in the germline V gene. The CDR3 length is 15 residues. CDR3 nucleotides: TGCAGCGTTGGCCCCCGGCGAGGCAGCGGGTACGAGCAGTACTTC. Its protein product is CSVGPRRGSGYEQYF.

This clone appeared a few times. This chain uses TRBV29-1 with TRBJ2-7; 11 bases align to TRBD2. CDR1 and CDR2 from the germline V gene are SQVTM and ANQGSEA. V lost 4 bases, J lost 5 bases, and 7 bases stayed unmatched. This CDR3 has 14 amino acids. CDR3 sequence: CSVGVTSGTNEQYF. CDR3 nucleotides: TGCAGCGTTGGCGTGACTAGCGGGACTAACGAGCAGTACTTC.

This clone was counted once. The chain employs TRBV30 and TRBJ1-5; D gene uncertain. Trimming pared 2 bases from V and 5 bases from J, leaving 10 bases between. CDR1 and CDR2 (germline): GTSNPN, SVGIG (reference sequence). This CDR3 has 13 residues. The CDR3 region has the DNA TGTGCCTGGAGTTCACGGGCGGATCAGCCCCAGCATTTT. Amino acids: CAWSSRADQPQHF. The full variable domain, its missing parts supplied by reference TRBV30 and TRBJ1-5, is SQTIHQWPATLVQPVGSPLSLECTVEGTSNPNLYWYRQAAGRGLQLLFYSVGIGQISSEVPQNLSASRPQDRQFILSSKKLLLSDSGFYLCAWSSRADQPQHFGDGTRLSIL.

The V and J genes are TRBV18 and TRBJ2-7, with TRBD2 identical over 9 bases. The CDR3 is made up of 14 amino acids. V was pared by 9 bases and J by 4 bases, with 10 bases of the junction left unmatched. Germline lookup yields CDR1 KGHSH and CDR2 LQKENI. The CDR3, as DNA: TGTGCCAGTTCTCCGGGACTAGCAGGTTACGAGCAGTACTTC. This codes for CASSPGLAGYEQYF.

The chain couples TRBV28 to TRBJ1-1; a possible D gene is TRBD1 (5 bases). Per germline, CDR1 MDHEN and CDR2 SYDVKM. The CDR3 spans 15 residues. The germline V and J ends were trimmed by 1 base and 1 base, with 10 bases remaining between them. CDR3 residues: CASSLFQGWNTEAFF. The CDR3 DNA is TGTGCCAGCAGTTTATTCCAGGGCTGGAACACTGAAGCTTTCTTT.

This clone came up once. V is TRBV28 and J is TRBJ2-7; tentatively, D is TRBD2 (6 bases). This CDR3 spans 13 amino acids. V was cut by 8 bases and J by 0 bases, with 11 bases left in between. Germline V gene data show CDR1 as MDHEN and CDR2 as SYDVKM. The CDR3 reads CASWSGPSYEQYF. The CDR3 region has the DNA TGTGCCAGCTGGAGCGGGCCCTCCTACGAGCAGTACTTC.

V is TRBV11-2 and J is TRBJ2-1, with a weak D call TRBD2 (5 bases). CDR3 length: 15 residues. Trimming removed 7 bases from V and 0 bases from J, with 13 bases in between. Germline CDR1 SGHAT, CDR2 FQNNGV. The CDR3 DNA is TGTGCCAGCACCAGTTTAGCGAGCTCCTACAATGAGCAGTTCTTC. It codes for CASTSLASSYNEQFF.

The gene calls are TRBV19 and TRBJ2-3, with 7 bases identical to TRBD1. Germline V lookup: CDR1 LNHDA, CDR2 SQIVND (reference sequence). The CDR3 length is 14 residues. With 4 bases clipped from V and 4 bases from J, the junction kept 5 bases outside the gene matches. CDR3 sequence: CASSNRGGSDTQYF. Here the CDR3 DNA reads TGTGCCAGTAGTAACAGGGGTGGATCAGATACGCAGTATTTT.

This clone was observed a single time. The J gene is TRBJ2-7, the V gene TRBV11-2; 7 bases agree with TRBD1. CDR3 length: 15 amino acids. J gave up 2 bases and V 1 base, and 5 bases lay outside the gene matches. Germline V lookup: CDR1 SGHAT, CDR2 FQNNGV. Here the CDR3 reads CASSLVGTATYEQYF. The CDR3 DNA is TGTGCCAGCAGCTTAGTCGGGACAGCTACCTACGAGCAGTACTTC.

The chain has TRBV25-1 and TRBJ2-3; 8 positions match TRBD1. The germline V gene encodes CDR1 MGHDK and CDR2 SYGVNS. Trimming at V came to 4 bases and at J to 0 bases, leaving 9 bases not matched to a gene. This CDR3 has 17 amino acids. The CDR3 DNA sequence: TGTGCCAGCAGTGTTTGGGGACAGGCCTTAAGCACAGATACGCAGTATTTT. Protein sequence: CASSVWGQALSTDTQYF.

The chain couples TRBV11-1 to TRBJ1-1; no definite D call. Germline CDR1 is SGHAT and CDR2 is FQDESV (reference sequence). The V gene lost 4 bases and the J gene lost 1 base, with 10 bases spanning the gap. The CDR3 loop spans 14 amino acids. This chain's CDR3 is CASSSLTSNTEAFF. CDR3 nucleotide sequence: TGTGCCAGCAGCTCCTTAACCTCGAACACTGAAGCTTTCTTT.

The chain couples TRBV27 to TRBJ2-7; 9 nucleotides agree with TRBD2. Germline V gene data show CDR1 as MNHEY and CDR2 as SMNVEV (reference sequence). V shed 5 bases and J 4 bases; nucleotides not matched to a gene: 9. This CDR3 is built from 15 residues. CDR3 bases: TGTGCCAGCAGTCGCCCCGGGACTAGCACGTACGAGCAGTACTTC. This gives the protein CASSRPGTSTYEQYF.

This chain connects TRBV9 to TRBJ2-5; 9 bases agree with TRBD1. CDR3 length: 14 amino acids. Trimming removed 1 base from V and 5 bases from J; junction bases left unmatched: 3. Germline-derived CDR1 and CDR2 are SGDLS and YYNGEE. The CDR3 sequence: CASSVTGGAETQYF. The CDR3 DNA sequence: TGTGCCAGCAGCGTAACAGGGGGCGCCGAGACCCAGTACTTC.

This clone was detected only a few times. The rearrangement uses TRBV27 and TRBJ2-3, with 9 bases matching TRBD2. The J segment lost 6 bases and the V segment lost 2 bases, leaving 21 bases of the junction unmatched. The CDR3 covers 20 residues. Germline values: CDR1 MNHEY, CDR2 SMNVEV (reference sequence). CDR3: CASSLVPPGQMLAGRDTQYF. CDR3 in DNA: TGTGCCAGCAGTTTAGTACCTCCGGGACAGATGCTAGCGGGAAGGGATACGCAGTATTTT.

V and J are TRBV28 and TRBJ1-1; D possibly corresponds to TRBD1 (6 bases). The CDR3 runs 13 residues. Trimming took off 9 bases at V and 0 bases at J, with 11 bases between the two ends. Germline loops: CDR1 MDHEN, CDR2 SYDVKM. The CDR3 DNA is TGTGCCAGTGGTGGGGGCCTGAACACTGAAGCTTTCTTT. The encoded protein is CASGGGLNTEAFF.